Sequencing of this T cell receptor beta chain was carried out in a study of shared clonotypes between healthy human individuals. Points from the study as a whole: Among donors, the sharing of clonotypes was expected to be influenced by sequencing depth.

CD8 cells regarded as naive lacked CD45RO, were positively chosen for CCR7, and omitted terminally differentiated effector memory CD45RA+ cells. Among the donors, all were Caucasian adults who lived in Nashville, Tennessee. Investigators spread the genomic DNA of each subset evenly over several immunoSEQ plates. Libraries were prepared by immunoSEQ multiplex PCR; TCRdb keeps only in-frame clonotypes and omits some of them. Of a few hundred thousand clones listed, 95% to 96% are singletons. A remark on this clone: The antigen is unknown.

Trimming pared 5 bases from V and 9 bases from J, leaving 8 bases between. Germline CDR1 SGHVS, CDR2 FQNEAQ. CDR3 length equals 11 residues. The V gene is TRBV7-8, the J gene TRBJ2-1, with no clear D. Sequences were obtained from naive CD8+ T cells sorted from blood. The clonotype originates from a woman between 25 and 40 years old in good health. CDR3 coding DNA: TGTGCCAGCAGCCTGAATTTTGAGCAGTTCTTC. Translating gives CASSLNFEQFF. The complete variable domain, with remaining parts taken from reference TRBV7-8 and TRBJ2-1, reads GAGVSQSPRYKVAKRGQDVALRCDPISGHVSLFWYQQALGQGPEFLTYFQNEAQLDKSGLPSDRFFAERPEGSVSTLKIQRTQQEDSAVYLCASSLNFEQFFGPGTRLTVL.